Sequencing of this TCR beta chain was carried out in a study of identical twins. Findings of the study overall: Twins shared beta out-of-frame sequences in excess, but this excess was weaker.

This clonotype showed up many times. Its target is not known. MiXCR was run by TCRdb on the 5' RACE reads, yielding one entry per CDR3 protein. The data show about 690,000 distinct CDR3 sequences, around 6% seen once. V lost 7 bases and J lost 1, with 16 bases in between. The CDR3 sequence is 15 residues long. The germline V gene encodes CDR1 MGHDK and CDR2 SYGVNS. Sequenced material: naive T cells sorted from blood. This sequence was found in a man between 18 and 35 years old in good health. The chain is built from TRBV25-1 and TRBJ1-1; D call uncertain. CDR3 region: CASIRHRKSNTEAFF. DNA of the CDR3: TGTGCCAGCATTAGGCATAGAAAATCGAACACTGAAGCTTTCTTT.